The 32 T cell receptor beta chains below come from one sample, sequenced in a study of OX40 agonist ivuxolimab in advanced cancers. Some clones are missing from TCRdb's copy, which holds only in-frame ones; the method was immunoSEQ multiplex PCR. The sample records about 63,000 clones, 89% being singletons. Sequenced material: CD4+ or CD8+ T cells sorted from blood, taken in a trial of the OX40 agonist ivuxolimab. These receptors were collected from an adult with an advanced solid tumor such as melanoma, head and neck, liver or kidney cancer.

This clone was picked up many times. The rearrangement joins TRBV7-9 to TRBJ2-3, with D possibly being TRBD1 (5 bases). Trimming left V 4 bases short and J 5 bases short, with 13 bases between. Germline assignment: CDR1 SEHNR and CDR2 FQNEAQ (reference sequence). The CDR3 sequence is 14 residues long. CDR3 in DNA: TGTGCCAGCAGCTCCAACTCAGGGATAGATACGCAGTATTTT. Translating gives CASSSNSGIDTQYF.

CDR3: CASSFVTNTGELFF. The CDR3 region has the DNA TGTGCCAGCAGCTTTGTAACGAACACCGGGGAGCTGTTTTTT. V is TRBV7-9 and J is TRBJ2-2; D ambiguous. Trimming left V 3 bases short and J 0 bases short, with 5 bases between. CDR1 and CDR2 (germline): SEHNR, FQNEAQ (reference sequence). The CDR3 loop spans 14 amino acids.

A few counts support this clone. CDR3 amino acids: CASRLLVLGNTGELFF. The CDR3 DNA reads as TGTGCCAGCAGATTACTAGTGTTGGGCAACACCGGGGAGCTGTTTTTT. This sequence joins TRBV27 and TRBJ2-2; perhaps TRBD2 as D (5 bases). In germline, CDR1 is MNHEY, CDR2 SMNVEV (reference sequence). This CDR3 region has 16 residues. The V end lost 6 bases, the J end lost 2 bases, and 16 bases lay between the germline ends.

The chain recombines TRBV5-1 with TRBJ1-1; perhaps TRBD1 as D (6 bases). CDR1 SGHRS and CDR2 YFSETQ come from the germline V gene. The CDR3 has 13 amino acids. V dropped 3 bases and J dropped 4 bases, with 10 bases sitting between them. The CDR3 DNA sequence: TGCGCCAGCAGCTCTACAGGGACCACTGAAGCTTTCTTT. Translated, it gives CASSSTGTTEAFF. Filled out from reference TRBV5-1 and TRBJ1-1, the complete variable domain reads KAGVTQTPRYLIKTRGQQVTLSCSPISGHRSVSWYQQTPGQGLQFLFEYFSETQRNKGNFPGRFSGRQFSNSRSEMNVSTLELGDSALYLCASSSTGTTEAFFGQGTRLTVV.

The rearrangement joins TRBV5-6 to TRBJ1-1; no clear D. This CDR3 contains 14 residues. With 2 bases removed from V and 1 base from J, the gap between germline ends came to 9 bases. The germline V gene has CDR1 SGHDT and CDR2 YYEEEE. The CDR3 coding sequence is TGTGCCAGCAGCTTTAGCGCGGCGAACACTGAAGCTTTCTTT. Amino acids: CASSFSAANTEAFF.

The V and J genes are TRBV11-3 and TRBJ2-2; TRBD2 might be the D (5 bases). CDR3 length equals 13 residues. V dropped 5 bases and J dropped 5 bases, with 9 bases sitting between them. Per germline, CDR1 SGHNT and CDR2 YENEEA. CDR3 coding DNA: TGTGCCAGCAGCCCTCGGGAAACCGGGGAGCTGTTTTTT. The encoded protein is CASSPRETGELFF.

The V call is TRBV5-6, the J call TRBJ1-2; D gene ambiguous. The CDR3 is 14 residues long. The germline V and J ends were trimmed by 3 bases and 3 bases, with 12 bases remaining between them. Germline V gene data show CDR1 as SGHDT and CDR2 as YYEEEE. The CDR3 loop reads CASSYGDGHYGYTF. CDR3 nucleotide sequence: TGTGCCAGCAGCTATGGCGACGGCCACTATGGCTACACCTTC.

V is TRBV6-9 and J is TRBJ2-1, with TRBD2 matching over 8 bases. With V trimmed by 5 bases and J by 7 bases, 13 bases remained unmatched. The germline V gene encodes CDR1 MNHGY and CDR2 SVAAGI. The CDR3 is 16 amino acids. As DNA, the CDR3 is TGTGCCAGCAGTCCCCAAGCGGGAGAGGTAGGAAATGAGCAGTTCTTC. Translating it yields CASSPQAGEVGNEQFF.

This rearrangement joins TRBV27 to TRBJ2-7, with D possibly called TRBD1 or TRBD2 (6 bases each). V was shortened by 5 bases and J by 0 bases, with 14 bases between the two germline ends. CDR3 length: 15 residues. CDR1 is MNHEY and CDR2 is SMNVEV in the germline V gene (reference sequence). The CDR3 loop reads CASSLVRGDSYEQYF. For the CDR3, the DNA is TGTGCCAGCAGTCTAGTAAGGGGGGACTCCTACGAGCAGTACTTC.

This clone appeared many times. The chain uses TRBV28 and TRBJ2-7; D perhaps matches TRBD2 (6 bases). The CDR3 runs 15 residues. Per germline, CDR1 MDHEN and CDR2 SYDVKM. The V gene lost 10 bases and the J gene lost 3 bases, with 22 bases spanning the gap. As DNA, the CDR3 is TGTGCCATTTCCTCCCCCTGGCGGGATCACTACGAGCAGTACTTC. Protein sequence: CAISSPWRDHYEQYF.

J is TRBJ1-4 and V is TRBV7-6; D is undetermined. The V end lost 1 base, the J end lost 10 bases, and 4 bases lay between the germline ends. Germline CDR1 SGHVS, CDR2 FNYEAQ. This CDR3 has 11 amino acids. The CDR3 DNA reads TGTGCCAGCAGCTTAGAGGGAAAACTGTTTTTT. Its translation: CASSLEGKLFF.

This clone has only one observation. This chain links TRBV27 with TRBJ2-7; tentatively, D is TRBD2 (5 bases). The CDR3 runs to 16 residues. CDR1 and CDR2 from the germline V gene are MNHEY and SMNVEV (reference sequence). The V gene lost 5 bases and the J gene lost 2 bases, with 19 bases spanning the gap. Here the CDR3 reads CASSLSLFTGTYEQYF. The CDR3 nucleotides are TGTGCCAGCAGTCTCTCACTCTTTACCGGGACCTACGAGCAGTACTTC.

The CDR3 here is CASSVGQGEAYEQYF. For the CDR3, the DNA is TGTGCCAGCAGCGTGGGGCAGGGGGAGGCCTACGAGCAGTACTTC. This chain uses TRBV9 with TRBJ2-7; D is perhaps TRBD1 (7 bases). CDR3 size: 15 residues. With 2 bases removed from V and 2 bases from J, the gap between germline ends came to 14 bases. Per the germline V gene, CDR1 is SGDLS and CDR2 is YYNGEE.

A word on this clone: Within the sample, other DNA sequences also encode this same CDR3. This chain links TRBV7-9 with TRBJ2-2; no definite D call. The CDR3 runs to 13 residues. V was clipped by 1 base and J by 6 bases, with 6 bases between them. Germline CDR1 SEHNR, CDR2 FQNEAQ (reference sequence). Written as DNA, the CDR3 is TGTGCCAGCAGCTTAGACCCCGCCGGGGAGCTGTTTTTT. It codes for CASSLDPAGELFF.

CDR3 coding DNA: TGTGCCAGCAGCCCTCGACGGGGAGGCACTGAAGCTTTCTTT. Protein: CASSPRRGGTEAFF. V is TRBV28 and J is TRBJ1-1; D not resolved. CDR3 length: 14 amino acids. Germline V gives CDR1 MDHEN, CDR2 SYDVKM. The V and J ends lost 6 bases and 4 bases respectively, with 15 bases between them.

V and J are TRBV6-1 and TRBJ1-2; tentatively, D is TRBD1 (5 bases). In germline, CDR1 is MNHNS, CDR2 SASEGT. This CDR3 is 14 amino acids long. V lost 3 bases and J lost 8, with 16 bases in between. DNA for the CDR3: TGTGCCAGCAGTGACCGGGACGGAACGTTGGGCTACACCTTC. This gives the protein CASSDRDGTLGYTF.

V and J are TRBV7-9 and TRBJ2-5; 9 bases are shared with TRBD2. CDR3 length: 15 amino acids. V dropped 10 bases and J dropped 5; count of bases not matched to a gene: 14. CDR1 is SEHNR, CDR2 FQNEAQ, per germline (reference sequence). CDR3 sequence (DNA): TGTGCCACATTCTTGTCAGCGGGGGGAGGTGAGACCCAGTACTTC. This gives the protein CATFLSAGGGETQYF.

The chain has TRBV14 and TRBJ1-6; possibly TRBD1 for D (6 bases). The CDR3 spans 14 residues. Germline V lookup: CDR1 SGHDN, CDR2 FVKESK. V was clipped by 3 bases and J by 9 bases, with 12 bases between them. CDR3 amino acids: CASSHRGKGSPLHF. In nucleotides, the CDR3 is TGTGCCAGCAGCCACAGGGGTAAGGGTTCACCCCTCCACTTT.

The rearrangement links TRBV7-6 to TRBJ1-6; 8 bases map to TRBD1. The V gene end was trimmed by 5 bases and the J gene end by 9 bases; junction bases not matched to a gene: 6. The germline CDR1 and CDR2 sequences are SGHVS and FNYEAQ. This CDR3 comprises 14 residues. The CDR3 nucleotides are TGTGCCAGCAGCCAAGGACAGGGAGCTTCACCCCTCCACTTT. Residues: CASSQGQGASPLHF.

This rearrangement joins TRBV2 to TRBJ2-7; TRBD1 agrees at 7 bases. CDR1 SNHLY and CDR2 FYNNEI come from the germline V gene. J gave up 1 base and V 10 bases, and 10 bases lay outside the gene matches. The CDR3 runs 14 residues. In DNA form, the CDR3 reads TGTGCCACTCTATCCGGGACAGTTTCCTACGAGCAGTACTTC. It yields the protein CATLSGTVSYEQYF.

The rearrangement joins TRBV7-3 to TRBJ1-1, with D possibly matching TRBD1 (6 bases). The germline V gene has CDR1 SGHTA and CDR2 FQGTGA. V shed 1 base and J shed 6 bases, with 12 bases lying between them. The CDR3 runs to 14 residues. The CDR3 bases are TGTGCCAGCAGCTTAAGGGGGACACCCTCTGAAGCTTTCTTT. Residues: CASSLRGTPSEAFF.

This clone occurred once. The CDR3 DNA reads as TGTGCCACCTCTGGGGGAGAGGCCGTCTACGAGCAGTACTTC. This sequence encodes CATSGGEAVYEQYF. This sequence joins TRBV28 and TRBJ2-7; perhaps D is TRBD1 or TRBD2 (5 bases each). Trimming cost V 10 bases and J 3 bases, with 19 bases left between them. The CDR3 runs 14 residues. Germline V gene data show CDR1 as MDHEN and CDR2 as SYDVKM.

The chain uses TRBV9 and TRBJ2-1; TRBD1 matches 7 bases. Trimming at V came to 3 bases and at J to 0 bases, leaving 9 bases not matched to a gene. The CDR3 is 17 amino acids. CDR1 and CDR2 (germline): SGDLS, YYNGEE. Here the CDR3 DNA reads TGTGCCAGCAGCGCCAACAGACAGGGAATCTCCTACAATGAGCAGTTCTTC. This encodes CASSANRQGISYNEQFF.

V is TRBV27 and J is TRBJ2-7; no firm D call. CDR3 size: 12 residues. Deletions cut 6 bases from V and 5 bases from J, with 11 bases between. The germline V gene encodes CDR1 MNHEY and CDR2 SMNVEV (reference sequence). The chain's CDR3 is CASSPTLNEQYF. For the CDR3, the DNA is TGTGCCAGCAGCCCAACACTAAACGAGCAGTACTTC.

The chain has TRBV7-9 and TRBJ2-7; a possible D gene is TRBD2 (6 bases). Germline CDR1 SEHNR, CDR2 FQNEAQ (reference sequence). Trimming took off 7 bases at V and 5 bases at J, with 12 bases between the two ends. CDR3 length equals 12 residues. In nucleotides, the CDR3 is TGTGCCAGCACCGGGGAGGAAAACGAGCAGTACTTC. Protein: CASTGEENEQYF.

The J gene is TRBJ2-7, the V gene TRBV28; 8 positions agree with TRBD1. Germline CDR1 reads MDHEN; CDR2 reads SYDVKM. The CDR3 runs to 17 residues. The J segment lost 2 bases and the V segment lost 4 bases, leaving 13 bases of the junction unmatched. Here the CDR3 reads CASSSFGQGGFPYEQYF. CDR3 nucleotide sequence: TGTGCCAGCAGTTCCTTCGGACAGGGAGGTTTCCCCTACGAGCAGTACTTC.

In this sample, this clone turned up once. The chain couples TRBV6-6 to TRBJ1-4; D remains unclear. The CDR3 sequence is 15 residues long. Trimming stripped 2 bases from V and 6 bases from J, with 13 bases between. Per germline, CDR1 MNHNY and CDR2 SVGAGI (reference sequence). The CDR3 region has the DNA TGTGCCAGCAGTTACGAGAGGGATGTCGATGAAAAACTGTTTTTT. This gives the protein CASSYERDVDEKLFF.

The rearrangement links TRBV7-2 to TRBJ2-7; a weak D match, TRBD2 (6 bases). Germline loops: CDR1 SGHTA, CDR2 FQGNSA. The CDR3 contains 14 residues. The V end was cut by 5 bases, the J end by 2 bases, with 13 bases between. DNA of the CDR3: TGTGCCAGCAGCCCGGGACTTTTAGCCTACGAGCAGTACTTC. This translates into CASSPGLLAYEQYF.

The chain couples TRBV11-2 to TRBJ1-1; D call uncertain. There are 13 residues in the CDR3. CDR1 is SGHAT and CDR2 is FQNNGV in the germline V gene. Trimming removed 3 bases at V and 2 bases at J, with 7 bases between. The CDR3 DNA is TGTGCCAGCAGCTTCTGGGGAAACACTGAAGCTTTCTTT. Protein: CASSFWGNTEAFF. The whole variable domain, filled in from reference TRBV11-2 and TRBJ1-1, reads EAGVAQSPRYKIIEKRQSVAFWCNPISGHATLYWYQQILGQGPKLLIQFQNNGVVDDSQLPKDRFSAERLKGVDSTLKIQPAKLEDSAVYLCASSFWGNTEAFFGQGTRLTVV.

The chain uses TRBV15 and TRBJ2-1; either TRBD1 or TRBD2 may supply D (6 bases each). Trimming stripped 0 bases from V and 7 bases from J, with 16 bases between. The V gene's germline CDR1 is LNHNV and CDR2 YYDKDF (reference sequence). The CDR3 is made up of 16 amino acids. CDR3 in DNA: TGTGCCACCAGCAGAGATAGGGGGGCCGCGGGTAATGAGCAGTTCTTC. Amino acids: CATSRDRGAAGNEQFF.

The chain has TRBV7-6 and TRBJ2-5; D is unclear. The CDR3 contains 13 residues. Trimming removed 4 bases from V and 5 bases from J, with 11 bases in between. The germline V gene has CDR1 SGHVS and CDR2 FNYEAQ. CDR3 region: CASSSDTAETQYF. Here the CDR3 DNA reads TGTGCCAGCAGCTCCGACACCGCGGAGACCCAGTACTTC.

The V and J genes are TRBV19 and TRBJ2-7; tentatively, D is TRBD1 (5 bases). The V and J ends lost 3 bases and 2 bases respectively, with 11 bases between them. Germline values: CDR1 LNHDA, CDR2 SQIVND (reference sequence). This CDR3 region has 14 residues. The chain's CDR3 is CASSMAGWAYEQYF. CDR3 sequence (DNA): TGTGCCAGTAGTATGGCAGGGTGGGCCTACGAGCAGTACTTC. The entire variable domain, with the rest obtained from reference TRBV19 and TRBJ2-7, is as follows: DGGITQSPKYLFRKEGQNVTLSCEQNLNHDAMYWYRQDPGQGLRLIYYSQIVNDFQKGDIAEGYSVSREKKESFPLTVTSAQKNPTAFYLCASSMAGWAYEQYFGPGTRLTVT.